The T cell receptor beta chain under discussion was sequenced for a study of T cells in Graves' hyperthyroidism and ophthalmopathy. What was amplified from RNA transcripts were TCR beta CDR3 regions. HTBI primers were the set used in a first-round RT-PCR of the TCR CDR3. Using its own MiXCR run on the multiplex PCR reads, TCRdb lists one record per CDR3 protein. The data hold 610,000 or so distinct CDR3 sequences, with more than 45% observed a single time. Comment on this clonotype: Germline and junction disagree at one end, which may indicate a read error.

CDR3 size: 13 residues. Looked up from germline, CDR1 is SGHRS and CDR2 is YFSETQ. The source is a woman under 30 with Graves' hyperthyroidism. The sequencing sample was made of peripheral blood or thyroid tissue (not recorded which). J is TRBJ2-7 and V is TRBV5-1; 12 bases map to TRBD2. The CDR3 coding sequence is TGCGCCAGAACGACTAGCGGGAGTGGGGAGCTGTACTTC. Amino acids: CARTTSGSGELYF.